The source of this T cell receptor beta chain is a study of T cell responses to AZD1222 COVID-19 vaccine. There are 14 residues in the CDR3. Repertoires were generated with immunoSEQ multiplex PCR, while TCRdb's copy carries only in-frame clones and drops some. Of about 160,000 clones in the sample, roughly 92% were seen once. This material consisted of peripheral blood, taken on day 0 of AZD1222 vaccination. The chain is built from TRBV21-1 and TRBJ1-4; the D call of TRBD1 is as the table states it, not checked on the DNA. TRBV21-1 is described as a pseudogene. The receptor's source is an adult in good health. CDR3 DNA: TGTGCCAGCGGTTGCCGGGACAGGGGTGAAAAACTGTTTTTT. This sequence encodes CASGCRDRGEKLFF.